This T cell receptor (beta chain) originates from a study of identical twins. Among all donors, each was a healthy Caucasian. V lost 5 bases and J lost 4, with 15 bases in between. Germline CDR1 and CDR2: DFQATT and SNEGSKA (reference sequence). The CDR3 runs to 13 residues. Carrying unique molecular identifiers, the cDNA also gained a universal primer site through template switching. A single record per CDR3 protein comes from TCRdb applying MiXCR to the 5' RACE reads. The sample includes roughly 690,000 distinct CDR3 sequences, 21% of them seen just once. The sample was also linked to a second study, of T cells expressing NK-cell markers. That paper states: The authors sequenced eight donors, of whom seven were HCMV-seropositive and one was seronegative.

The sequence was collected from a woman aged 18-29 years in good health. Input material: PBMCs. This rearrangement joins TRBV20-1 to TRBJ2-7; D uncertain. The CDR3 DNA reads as TGCAGTGCTCCGGACGGCGATCCGTACGAGCAGTACTTC. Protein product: CSAPDGDPYEQYF.